This T cell receptor (beta chain) was profiled in a study of Graves' ophthalmopathy and Graves' hyperthyroidism. This clonotype has a count of ten or more. All donors with ophthalmopathy were recorded as having moderate-to-severe activity, CAS ≥3, NOSPECS ≥4 and a duration under 3 months. In germline, CDR1 is MNHEY, CDR2 SVGAGI. V was trimmed by 11 bases and J by 7 bases, leaving 15 bases between them. The CDR3 totals 11 residues. Using RNA transcripts, the TCR beta CDR3 regions were amplified. Following a first-round RT-PCR that used HTBI primers, a second-round multiplex PCR was carried out. MiXCR, applied by TCRdb to the multiplex PCR reads, yields one record per CDR3 protein. The top ten clones hold 9.1% of a sample with about 210,000 distinct CDR3 sequences, approximately 28% of them seen once.

The genes are TRBV6-5 and TRBJ2-7; D remains unclear. The TCR originated in a man aged 45 to 65 with Graves' ophthalmopathy. Sequencing was carried out using peripheral blood. The CDR3 is CASGSYYEQYF. CDR3 coding DNA: TGTGCCTCGGGCAGCTACTATGAGCAGTACTTC.